These T cell receptor beta chains were read from a single sample in a study of OX40 agonist ivuxolimab in advanced cancers. Here immunoSEQ multiplex PCR was the method, and the copy in TCRdb shows in-frame clones only, minus some. The table records around 140,000 clones, more than 85% of them present only once. The source was CD4+ or CD8+ T cells sorted from blood, collected in a trial of the OX40 agonist ivuxolimab. These receptor sequences come from an adult with an advanced solid tumor such as melanoma, head and neck, liver or kidney cancer. Each CDR3 is given with its conserved first and last residue. Fields, in order: V gene, clone size, J gene, D gene, CDR3 DNA, CDR3 protein. The D gene is left open where the match is weak. Clone size appears in some rows only: once, few, many, or a class for an expanded clone.

V: TRBV4-3
size: -
J: TRBJ1-4
D: -
DNA: TGCGCCAGCAGCCAAGAGGGACATTCAGTGGAAAAACTGTTTTTT
CDR3: CASSQEGHSVEKLFF

V: TRBV6-5
size: -
J: TRBJ2-7
D: -
DNA: TGTGCCAGCAGTTATCCCCGGGGGGAGCAGTACTTC
CDR3: CASSYPRGEQYF

V: TRBV10-3
size: once
J: TRBJ1-1
D: -
DNA: TGTGCCATCAGGGGGGTAAACACTGAAGCTTTCTTT
CDR3: CAIRGVNTEAFF

V: TRBV11-2
size: -
J: TRBJ2-7
D: -
DNA: TGTGCCAGCAGCTTCCCCCCCCGAGGGTCCTACGAGCAGTACTTC
CDR3: CASSFPPRGSYEQYF

V: TRBV7-3
size: -
J: TRBJ2-7
D: -
DNA: TGTGCCAGCAGCTTAATTGCCGGCCAATACGAGCAGTACTTC
CDR3: CASSLIAGQYEQYF

V: TRBV2
size: -
J: TRBJ2-1
D: -
DNA: TGTGCCAGCAGTATCAGTCGAACCACCCCTGGGGAGCAGTTCTTC
CDR3: CASSISRTTPGEQFF

V: TRBV5-6
size: -
J: TRBJ2-6
D: -
DNA: TGTGCCAGCAGCTTGAGGGCTGGGGCCAACGTCCTGACTTTC
CDR3: CASSLRAGANVLTF

V: TRBV10-3
size: once
J: TRBJ1-1
D: -
DNA: TGTGCCATCGCACAGGGTATGAACACTGAAGCTTTCTTT
CDR3: CAIAQGMNTEAFF

V: TRBV18
size: -
J: TRBJ1-1
D: -
DNA: TGTGCCAGCTCACCCCTTCTGGGCGACACTGAAGCTTTCTTT
CDR3: CASSPLLGDTEAFF

V: TRBV6-6
size: -
J: TRBJ1-3
D: TRBD1
DNA: TGTGCCAGCAGTTACGTGACAGGGGGCAACACCATATATTTT
CDR3: CASSYVTGGNTIYF

V: TRBV9
size: -
J: TRBJ2-7
D: -
DNA: TGTGCCAGCAGCGTAAGTCCAGGGTCCTACGAGCAGTACTTC
CDR3: CASSVSPGSYEQYF

V: TRBV10-3
size: -
J: TRBJ2-7
D: -
DNA: TGTGCCATCAGTGATAGGGGCGAGACAGGACATTCCTACGAGCAGTACTTC
CDR3: CAISDRGETGHSYEQYF

V: TRBV19
size: -
J: TRBJ1-4
D: TRBD1
DNA: TGTGCCAGTAGACGGGGGACAGATGAAAAACTGTTTTTT
CDR3: CASRRGTDEKLFF

V: TRBV7-6
size: -
J: TRBJ1-2
D: TRBD1
DNA: TGTGCCAGCAGCCGGGACAGCGGAAACTATGGCTACACCTTC
CDR3: CASSRDSGNYGYTF

V: TRBV5-1
size: -
J: TRBJ1-5
D: -
DNA: TGCGCCAGCAGACCTGACAGTTTACAGCCCCAGCATTTT
CDR3: CASRPDSLQPQHF

V: TRBV10-3
size: -
J: TRBJ1-1
D: TRBD1
DNA: TGTGCCGCACGACAGGGTGAGAACACTGAAGCTTTCTTT
CDR3: CAARQGENTEAFF

V: TRBV10-3
size: -
J: TRBJ1-1
D: TRBD1
DNA: TGTGCCATCCGACAGGGGCAAGACACTGAAGCTTTCTTT
CDR3: CAIRQGQDTEAFF

V: TRBV6-5
size: -
J: TRBJ2-3
D: TRBD2
DNA: TGTGCCACCTGGCTAGCGGGGGGGAGAGATACGCAGTATTTT
CDR3: CATWLAGGRDTQYF

V: TRBV5-4
size: -
J: TRBJ2-5
D: -
DNA: TGTGCCAGCAGCCGGGACTACCAAGAGACCCAGTACTTC
CDR3: CASSRDYQETQYF

V: TRBV2
size: -
J: TRBJ1-4
D: -
DNA: TGTGCCAGCAGTGAATACAGGGATGAAAAACTGTTTTTT
CDR3: CASSEYRDEKLFF

V: TRBV19
size: -
J: TRBJ2-2
D: -
DNA: TGTGCCAGTATCCCAGCGGACTACTCGAACACCGGGGAGCTGTTTTTT
CDR3: CASIPADYSNTGELFF

V: TRBV5-1
size: -
J: TRBJ2-3
D: TRBD1
DNA: TGCGCCAGCAGCTTACCGGGACAGGGGGCGCGAGATACGCAGTATTTT
CDR3: CASSLPGQGARDTQYF

V: TRBV27
size: -
J: TRBJ2-3
D: -
DNA: TGTGCCAGCAGTCCGCGTATGGATACGCAGTATTTT
CDR3: CASSPRMDTQYF

V: TRBV19
size: -
J: TRBJ1-2
D: TRBD1
DNA: TGTGCCAGTATTCCGCAGGGGGTGGACTATGGCTACACCTTC
CDR3: CASIPQGVDYGYTF

V: TRBV7-2
size: -
J: TRBJ1-3
D: -
DNA: TGTGCCAGCAGCTCAGCAGGCCTCTCTGGAAACACCATATATTTT
CDR3: CASSSAGLSGNTIYF

V: TRBV4-2
size: -
J: TRBJ1-5
D: -
DNA: TGTGCCAGCAGCCAAGGCCAAGGGGGTAGCAATCAGCCCCAGCATTTT
CDR3: CASSQGQGGSNQPQHF

V: TRBV19
size: -
J: TRBJ2-1
D: -
DNA: TGTGCCAGTAGTAGCAGGGACAATGAGCAGTTCTTC
CDR3: CASSSRDNEQFF

V: TRBV19
size: -
J: TRBJ1-5
D: TRBD1
DNA: TGTGCCAGTAGTATAGGAGGACAGGCCCGCGTCAATCAGCCCCAGCATTTT
CDR3: CASSIGGQARVNQPQHF

V: TRBV2
size: few
J: TRBJ2-7
D: -
DNA: TGTGCCAGCAGTGATCACGGCCTTGCTTCCGAGCAGTACTTC
CDR3: CASSDHGLASEQYF

V: TRBV27
size: once
J: TRBJ2-7
D: TRBD1
DNA: TGTGCCAGCAGTTTAGGACAGGGAAGCTATCCCGGTCGGGGCTCCTACGAGCAGTACTTC
CDR3: CASSLGQGSYPGRGSYEQYF

V: TRBV7-4
size: -
J: TRBJ1-3
D: -
DNA: TGTGCCAGCAGCGTAGCGTTCGTCCTCTCTGGAAACACCATATATTTT
CDR3: CASSVAFVLSGNTIYF

V: TRBV7-9
size: few
J: TRBJ2-7
D: -
DNA: TGTGCCAGCAGTCGGACGACCACCTACGAGCAGTACTTC
CDR3: CASSRTTTYEQYF

V: TRBV7-2
size: -
J: TRBJ2-5
D: TRBD2
DNA: TGTGCCAGCAGCTTTAGCGGGTTTGCCCGGACTGAAGAGACCCAGTACTTC
CDR3: CASSFSGFARTEETQYF

V: TRBV11-2
size: -
J: TRBJ2-7
D: -
DNA: TGTGCCAGCAGCTTAGTAGGGCCAGCGAGCAACGAGCAGTACTTC
CDR3: CASSLVGPASNEQYF

V: TRBV6-1
size: -
J: TRBJ2-1
D: TRBD2
DNA: TGTGCCAGCCTGAGGACTAGCGGGGTCTACAATGAGCAGTTCTTC
CDR3: CASLRTSGVYNEQFF

V: TRBV7-2
size: few
J: TRBJ2-3
D: -
DNA: TGTGCCAGCAGCCCGCCCACAGATACGCAGTATTTT
CDR3: CASSPPTDTQYF

V: TRBV6-5
size: -
J: TRBJ1-5
D: -
DNA: TGTGCCAGCGGGGCGAGGAATCAGCCCCAGCATTTT
CDR3: CASGARNQPQHF

V: TRBV9
size: -
J: TRBJ2-5
D: -
DNA: TGTGCCAGCAGCGACGAGGACGGGAGAGGAAAGACCCAGTACTTC
CDR3: CASSDEDGRGKTQYF